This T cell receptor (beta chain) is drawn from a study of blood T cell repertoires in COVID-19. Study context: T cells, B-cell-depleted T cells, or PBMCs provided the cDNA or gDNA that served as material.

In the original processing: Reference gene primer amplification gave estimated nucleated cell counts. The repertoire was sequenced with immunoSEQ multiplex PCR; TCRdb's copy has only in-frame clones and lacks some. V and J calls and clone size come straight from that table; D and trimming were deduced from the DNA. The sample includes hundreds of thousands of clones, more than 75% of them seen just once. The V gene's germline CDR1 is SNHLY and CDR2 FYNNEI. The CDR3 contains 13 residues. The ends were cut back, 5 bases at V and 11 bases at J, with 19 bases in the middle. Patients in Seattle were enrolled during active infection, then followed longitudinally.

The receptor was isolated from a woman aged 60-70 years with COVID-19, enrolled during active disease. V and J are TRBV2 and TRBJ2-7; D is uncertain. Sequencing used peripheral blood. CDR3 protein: CASSLSRETSEYF. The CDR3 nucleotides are TGTGCCAGCAGTCTCTCCCGAGAGACTTCGGAGTACTTC. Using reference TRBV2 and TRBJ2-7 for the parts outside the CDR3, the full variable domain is EPEVTQTPSHQVTQMGQEVILRCVPISNHLYFYWYRQILGQKVEFLVSFYNNEISEKSEIFDDQFSVERPDGSNFTLKIRSTKLEDSAMYFCASSLSRETSEYFGPGTRLTVT.